A single sample is the source of the 31 T cell receptor beta chains below, sequenced in a study of blood T cells in healthy people across ages. The second PCR ran about 6 to 12 cycles with a sample-barcoded 5' primer and J-beta primers. TCRdb re-called the 5' RACE reads with MiXCR, one entry per CDR3 protein. The data hold roughly 1,800,000 distinct CDR3 sequences, with roughly 50% observed a single time. Material for sequencing was blood. All receptors come from a woman aged 40 to 50 in good health.

This CDR3 reads CASSPGHRETQYF. CDR3 DNA: TGTGCCAGCTCACCGGGACACCGTGAGACCCAGTACTTC. The rearrangement uses TRBV18 and TRBJ2-5, with D possibly being TRBD1 (6 bases). Germline CDR1 KGHSH, CDR2 LQKENI. The V gene lost 3 bases and the J gene lost 5 bases, with 10 bases spanning the gap. The CDR3 extends over 13 amino acids.

Details on this clonotype: The junction departs from germline at one end; a sequencing error may be responsible. CDR3 amino acids: CGAREQITDTQYF. The CDR3 region has the DNA TGCGGTGCTAGAGAACAGATCACAGATACGCAGTATTTT. The rearrangement uses TRBV20-1 and TRBJ2-3; D remains unclear. Germline CDR1 and CDR2: DFQATT and SNEGSKA (reference sequence). This CDR3 is built from 13 residues.

This chain uses TRBV6-2 or TRBV6-3 with TRBJ1-4, with TRBD1 as a possible D gene (6 bases). CDR1 is MNHEY and CDR2 is SVGEGT in the germline V gene. V shed 7 bases and J shed 5 bases, with 14 bases lying between them. The CDR3 spans 14 residues. In DNA, the CDR3 is TGTGCCAGCAATCCAGGACAGAAGAATGAAAAACTGTTTTTT. Residues: CASNPGQKNEKLFF.

V usage is TRBV4-3 and J usage is TRBJ2-3, with D hard to call. The CDR3 has 17 residues. V dropped 1 base and J dropped 1 base, with 15 bases sitting between them. The V gene's germline CDR1 is LGHNA and CDR2 YSLEER. The CDR3 bases are TGCGCCAGCAGCCAAGTTGCAGGCTGGTGGGGCACAGATACGCAGTATTTT. Encoded protein: CASSQVAGWWGTDTQYF.

This clonotype was seen only a few times. This chain uses TRBV2 with TRBJ2-3, with 7 bases aligning to TRBD1. CDR3 length: 15 amino acids. Per germline, CDR1 SNHLY and CDR2 FYNNEI. Unmatched junction bases numbered 7, after V lost 6 bases and J lost 1 base. Written as DNA, the CDR3 is TGTGCCAGCAGCCCGGACAGGTCCCGCACAGATACGCAGTATTTT. Its translation: CASSPDRSRTDTQYF.

This clonotype showed up just once. The gene calls are TRBV25-1 and TRBJ2-5; 8 bases agree with TRBD1. The CDR3 extends over 14 amino acids. Germline V gene sequence: CDR1 MGHDK, CDR2 SYGVNS. Unmatched junction bases numbered 6, after V lost 7 bases and J lost 2 bases. The CDR3 DNA follows: TGTGCCAGCAAGGGTCACAGGGGGCAAGAGACCCAGTACTTC. Translating gives CASKGHRGQETQYF.

The CDR3 here is CASSPKEVTADNEQFF. The CDR3 DNA follows: TGTGCCAGCTCACCTAAAGAGGTCACAGCGGACAATGAGCAGTTCTTC. The chain combines TRBV18 with TRBJ2-1; tentative D call: TRBD2 (5 bases). The ends were cut back, 3 bases at V and 5 bases at J, with 17 bases in the middle. This CDR3 region has 16 residues. Germline V CDR1 and CDR2: KGHSH, LQKENI.

This clonotype showed up just a few times. The chain recombines TRBV29-1 with TRBJ1-2; 8 bases line up with TRBD1. Germline-derived CDR1 and CDR2 are SQVTM and ANQGSEA. V was clipped by 3 bases and J by 5 bases; unmatched bases: 5. This CDR3 spans 13 amino acids. The CDR3 DNA reads as TGCAGCGTTGATTCGGACAGGGAATATGGCTACACCTTC. Its protein is CSVDSDREYGYTF. Variable domain in full (rest from reference TRBV29-1 and TRBJ1-2): SAVISQKPSRDICQRGTSLTIQCQVDSQVTMMFWYRQQPGQSLTLIATANQGSEATYESGFVIDKFPISRPNLTFSTLTVSNMSPEDSSIYLCSVDSDREYGYTFGSGTRLTVV.

A single count supports this clonotype. V gene TRBV5-1 combines with J gene TRBJ1-4, with a tentative D call TRBD1 (6 bases). Trimming stripped 3 bases from V and 3 bases from J, with 9 bases between. In germline, CDR1 is SGHRS, CDR2 YFSETQ. The CDR3 spans 14 residues. CDR3: CASSWTDSNEKLFF. The CDR3 DNA is TGCGCCAGCAGCTGGACAGATTCTAATGAAAAACTGTTTTTT.

This clonotype was seen at least ten times. The chain combines TRBV6-4 with TRBJ2-3, with no clear D. Germline lookup yields CDR1 MRHNA and CDR2 SNTAGT. The V gene lost 2 bases and the J gene lost 4 bases, with 13 bases spanning the gap. CDR3 length equals 15 residues. The chain's CDR3 is CASSDQPIGADTQYF. The CDR3 DNA reads TGTGCCAGCAGTGACCAGCCCATAGGCGCAGATACGCAGTATTTT.

Remarks on this clonotype: The CDR3 end shows no conserved phenylalanine or tryptophan, and so a read error is likely. This chain links TRBV12-3 or TRBV12-4 with TRBJ2-3, with 7 bases lining up with TRBD1. V shed 5 bases, J shed 4 bases, and the junction held 6 bases outside the gene matches. This CDR3 contains 14 residues. CDR3 protein: CASSAYRGADTQYL. The CDR3 DNA sequence: TGTGCCAGCAGTGCCTACAGGGGTGCAGATACGCAGTATTTG.

J is TRBJ2-1 and V is TRBV20-1; TRBD2 agrees at 9 bases. Germline loops: CDR1 DFQATT, CDR2 SNEGSKA (reference sequence). Trimming took 3 bases from V and 7 from J; bases not matched to a gene: 13. The length of the CDR3 is 16 residues. The CDR3 region is CSASPKERGAWNEQFF. CDR3 DNA sequence: TGCAGTGCTAGTCCCAAGGAGCGGGGGGCGTGGAATGAGCAGTTCTTC.

This clonotype was seen more than once but under ten times. The rearrangement uses TRBV5-1 and TRBJ2-1, with 7 positions matching TRBD1. V dropped 5 bases and J dropped 9; count of bases not matched to a gene: 5. Germline V CDR1 and CDR2: SGHRS, YFSETQ. CDR3 length: 12 amino acids. The CDR3 DNA sequence: TGCGCCAGCAGTTTACAGGGGACTGAGCAGTTCTTC. It is translated as CASSLQGTEQFF.

The chain carries TRBV9 and TRBJ2-7; D is unclear. This CDR3 has 13 amino acids. The ends were cut back, 1 base at V and 10 bases at J, with 15 bases in the middle. Germline CDR1 reads SGDLS; CDR2 reads YYNGEE. The CDR3 reads CASSVQLGSAQYF. CDR3 sequence (DNA): TGTGCCAGCAGCGTACAGCTAGGGTCGGCCCAGTACTTC.

The chain employs TRBV6-6 and TRBJ2-7, with 7 bases matching TRBD1. This CDR3 is 17 amino acids long. Germline loops: CDR1 MNHNY, CDR2 SVGAGI (reference sequence). The J segment lost 5 bases and the V segment lost 6 bases, leaving 19 bases of the junction unmatched. DNA of the CDR3: TGTGCCAGCAGCCTCGTCGACAGGGTCCGCGGATCGGACGAGCAGTACTTC. Its translation is CASSLVDRVRGSDEQYF.

The chain is built from TRBV20-1 and TRBJ2-7; weak D call: TRBD1 (6 bases). Between the trimmed V and J ends, which lost 0 bases and 0 bases, there was a span of 12 bases. In germline, CDR1 is DFQATT, CDR2 SNEGSKA (reference sequence). The CDR3 contains 15 residues. The CDR3 sequence: CSARDIGTSSYEQYF. CDR3 in DNA: TGCAGTGCTAGAGATATCGGGACAAGCTCCTACGAGCAGTACTTC.

A remark on this clonotype: This may be a read error, as it is one base from a much larger clone. This chain connects TRBV6-6 to TRBJ2-3; D gene unclear. CDR1 MNHNY and CDR2 SVGAGI come from the germline V gene (reference sequence). The CDR3 sequence is 12 residues long. V lost 2 bases and J 5 bases, leaving 5 bases between the germline ends. The CDR3: CASSYAKDTQYF. The CDR3 DNA reads TGTGCCAGCAGTTACGCCAAAGATACGCAGTATTTT.

This chain connects TRBV4-2 to TRBJ2-3; D gene ambiguous. The CDR3 is made up of 13 amino acids. Germline V CDR1 and CDR2: LGHNA, YNFKEQ. V gave up 0 bases and J gave up 6 bases, with 7 bases separating them. The CDR3 bases are TGTGCCAGCAGCCAAGATCAAGTCGATACGCAGTATTTT. Protein: CASSQDQVDTQYF.

This chain connects TRBV6-5 to TRBJ2-7, with TRBD2 matching over 9 bases. The junction had 7 bases not matched to a gene; V was cut back by 3 bases and J by 7 bases. The CDR3 consists of 14 residues. Germline V CDR1 and CDR2: MNHEY, SVGAGI. CDR3 residues: CASSYLAGGMEQYF. The CDR3 nucleotides read TGTGCCAGCAGTTATCTGGCGGGGGGGATGGAGCAGTACTTC.

This clonotype was seen a few times. The CDR3, as DNA: TGTGCCAGCGCCTACTCCGGGACAGGCCGCCCTGAGCAGTTCTTC. Protein: CASAYSGTGRPEQFF. V usage is TRBV28 and J usage is TRBJ2-1, with 8 bases that match TRBD1. The ends lost 8 bases at V and 9 bases at J; junction bases unmatched: 15. Germline loops: CDR1 MDHEN, CDR2 SYDVKM. This CDR3 is 15 amino acids long. Based on the CDR3 plus reference TRBV28 and TRBJ2-1, the full variable domain is DVKVTQSSRYLVKRTGEKVFLECVQDMDHENMFWYRQDPGLGLRLIYFSYDVKMKEKGDIPEGYSVSREKKERFSLILESASTNQTSMYLCASAYSGTGRPEQFFGPGTRLTVL.

The CDR3 region is CASSESKSSYTF. CDR3 DNA sequence: TGTGCCAGCAGTGAATCGAAGTCTAGCTACACCTTC. The V call is TRBV25-1, the J call TRBJ1-2; D gene ambiguous. Trimming cost V 1 base and J 9 bases, with 9 bases left between them. CDR3 size: 12 residues. Per germline, CDR1 MGHDK and CDR2 SYGVNS.

The V gene is TRBV14, the J gene TRBJ2-1, with 8 bases identical to TRBD2. V gave up 1 base and J gave up 5 bases; unmatched junction bases: 7. The CDR3 loop spans 16 amino acids. Germline lookup yields CDR1 SGHDN and CDR2 FVKESK. The CDR3 DNA sequence: TGTGCCAGCAGCCAAGGTGTACTAGCGGTTGACAATGAGCAGTTCTTC. It encodes CASSQGVLAVDNEQFF.

V usage is TRBV4-1 and J usage is TRBJ1-1; perhaps TRBD1 as D (6 bases). The CDR3 is 15 amino acids. V lost 4 bases and J lost 4, with 16 bases in between. The V gene's germline CDR1 is MGHRA and CDR2 YSYEKL. The CDR3 region is CASSRRDTLSTEAFF. Written as DNA, the CDR3 is TGCGCCAGCAGCCGCCGGGACACCTTATCCACTGAAGCTTTCTTT.

The chain uses TRBV13 and TRBJ2-1; 9 bases map to TRBD2. Trimming removed 6 bases from V and 4 bases from J; junction bases left unmatched: 7. CDR3 length: 15 amino acids. Per the germline V gene, CDR1 is PRHDT and CDR2 is FYEKMQ (reference sequence). CDR3 nucleotide sequence: TGTGCCAGCAGTGTTAGCGGGGGCTTGTACAATGAGCAGTTCTTC. Protein product: CASSVSGGLYNEQFF.

This chain uses TRBV12-3 or TRBV12-4 with TRBJ2-3, with D possibly matching TRBD2 (7 bases). Trimming took off 7 bases at V and 0 bases at J, with 17 bases between the two ends. The CDR3 has 16 amino acids. CDR3 DNA sequence: TGTGCCAGCACGCCCACCCGGGGGGCTAGCACAGATACGCAGTATTTT. Its translation: CASTPTRGASTDTQYF.

Only a few counts were recorded for this clonotype. V and J are TRBV7-9 and TRBJ2-1; D is unresolved. Germline loops: CDR1 SEHNR, CDR2 FQNEAQ (reference sequence). Trimming removed 2 bases from V and 10 bases from J, with 9 bases in between. CDR3 length equals 12 residues. The CDR3 sequence: CASSLHPNEQFF. CDR3 sequence (DNA): TGTGCCAGCAGCTTACATCCAAACGAGCAGTTCTTC. The complete variable domain, with remaining parts taken from reference TRBV7-9 and TRBJ2-1, reads DTGVSQNPRHKITKRGQNVTFRCDPISEHNRLYWYRQTLGQGPEFLTYFQNEAQLEKSRLLSDRFSAERPKGSFSTLEIQRTEQGDSAMYLCASSLHPNEQFFGPGTRLTVL.

CDR3 bases: TGTGCCAGCAGCCCCGACAGGCCTCTTCAGCCCCAGCATTTT. Its translation: CASSPDRPLQPQHF. The V call is TRBV7-2, the J call TRBJ1-5; the D gene is possibly TRBD1 (6 bases). Trimming left V 5 bases short and J 6 bases short, with 14 bases between. This CDR3 has 14 residues. CDR1 and CDR2 (germline): SGHTA, FQGNSA.

The chain couples TRBV6-1 to TRBJ2-1, with TRBD2 identical over 12 bases. The CDR3 is 19 amino acids. Germline assignment: CDR1 MNHNS and CDR2 SASEGT. Losses at the gene ends were 5 bases for V and 0 bases for J; bases not matched to a gene: 11. This CDR3 is CASSPQTSGGIRSYNEQFF. DNA of the CDR3: TGTGCCAGCAGTCCCCAAACTAGCGGGGGGATTCGCTCCTACAATGAGCAGTTCTTC.

In this sample, this clonotype turned up once. The chain has TRBV12-3 or TRBV12-4 and TRBJ1-1; D is perhaps TRBD1 (5 bases). This CDR3 has 12 residues. Trimming shortened V by 7 bases and J by 5 bases, and 11 bases separated the two germline ends. CDR3 sequence: CASTWGGTEAFF. In DNA, the CDR3 is TGTGCCAGCACCTGGGGGGGTACTGAAGCTTTCTTT.

This chain uses TRBV7-9 with TRBJ2-3; possible D gene TRBD2, 7 bases. Germline CDR1 is SEHNR and CDR2 is FQNEAQ (reference sequence). CDR3 size: 20 residues. V lost 1 base and J lost 2, with 25 bases in between. In DNA form, the CDR3 reads TGTGCCAGCAGCTTAGTGTTGGCGGGGGCCTTGACCTTTTCCACAGATACGCAGTATTTT. As protein: CASSLVLAGALTFSTDTQYF.

The CDR3 sequence: CASSGDSLYQPQHF. In DNA form, the CDR3 reads TGTGCCAGCAGCGGGGACAGTCTCTACCAGCCCCAGCATTTT. The genes are TRBV7-8 and TRBJ1-5; TRBD1 matches at 7 bases. This CDR3 has 14 amino acids. The germline gives CDR1 SGHVS, CDR2 FQNEAQ. The J segment lost 7 bases and the V segment lost 5 bases, leaving 8 bases of the junction unmatched.